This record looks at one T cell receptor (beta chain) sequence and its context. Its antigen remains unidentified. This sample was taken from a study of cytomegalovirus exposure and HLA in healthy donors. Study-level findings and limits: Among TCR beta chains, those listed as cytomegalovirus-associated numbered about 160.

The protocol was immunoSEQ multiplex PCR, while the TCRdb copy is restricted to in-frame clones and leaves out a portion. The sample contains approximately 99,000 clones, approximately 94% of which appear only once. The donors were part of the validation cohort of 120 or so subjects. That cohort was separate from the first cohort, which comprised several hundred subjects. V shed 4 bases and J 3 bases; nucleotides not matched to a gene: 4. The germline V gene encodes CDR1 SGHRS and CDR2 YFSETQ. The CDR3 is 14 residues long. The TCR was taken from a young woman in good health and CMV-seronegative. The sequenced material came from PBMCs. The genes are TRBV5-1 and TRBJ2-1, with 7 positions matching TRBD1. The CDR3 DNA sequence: TGCGCCAGCAGCACGTACAGGGGCTACAATGAGCAGTTCTTC. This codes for CASSTYRGYNEQFF. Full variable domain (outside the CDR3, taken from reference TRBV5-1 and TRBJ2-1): KAGVTQTPRYLIKTRGQQVTLSCSPISGHRSVSWYQQTPGQGLQFLFEYFSETQRNKGNFPGRFSGRQFSNSRSEMNVSTLELGDSALYLCASSTYRGYNEQFFGPGTRLTVL.